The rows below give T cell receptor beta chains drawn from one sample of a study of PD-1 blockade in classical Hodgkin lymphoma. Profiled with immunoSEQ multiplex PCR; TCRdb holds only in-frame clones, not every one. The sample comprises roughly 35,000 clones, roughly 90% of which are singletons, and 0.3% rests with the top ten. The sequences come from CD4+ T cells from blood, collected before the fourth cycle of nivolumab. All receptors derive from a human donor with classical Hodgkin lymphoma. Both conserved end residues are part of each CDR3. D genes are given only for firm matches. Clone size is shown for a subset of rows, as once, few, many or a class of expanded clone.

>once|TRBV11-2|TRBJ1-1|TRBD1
TGTGCCAGCAGCCGACACCTGACAGGGGACCACACTGAAGCTTTCTTT
CASSRHLTGDHTEAFF
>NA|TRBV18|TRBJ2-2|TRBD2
TGTGCCAGCTCACCACGGCCCACTAGCGGGAGAAATACCGGGGAGCTGTTTTTT
CASSPRPTSGRNTGELFF
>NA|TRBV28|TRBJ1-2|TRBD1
TGTGCCAGCAGTCTAGGGCCCGGGACAGGGGACGGCTACACCTTC
CASSLGPGTGDGYTF
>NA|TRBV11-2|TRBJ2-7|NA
TGTGCCAGCAGTCGCTCCCCCGTCGAGCAGTACTTC
CASSRSPVEQYF
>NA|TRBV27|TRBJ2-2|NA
TGTGCCAGCAGTTGGACCTTTGCTGGGGAGCTGTTTTTT
CASSWTFAGELFF
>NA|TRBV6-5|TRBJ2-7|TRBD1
TGTGCCAGCAGTTACTCCCCCGGGACAGGGCTTAACGAGCAGTACTTC
CASSYSPGTGLNEQYF
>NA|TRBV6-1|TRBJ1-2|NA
TGTGCCAGCAGTGAAAGGGGACGGACCTATGGCTACACCTTC
CASSERGRTYGYTF
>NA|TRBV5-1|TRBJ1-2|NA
TGCGCCAGCAGCTTGGGGGGAGGCTACACCTTC
CASSLGGGYTF
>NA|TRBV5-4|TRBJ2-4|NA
TGTGCCAGCAGCGAGGGACCAAACGACATTCAGTACTTC
CASSEGPNDIQYF
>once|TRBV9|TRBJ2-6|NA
TGTGCCAGCAGCGTAGATCCCTGGTACAGCTCTGGGGCCAACGTCCTGACTTTC
CASSVDPWYSSGANVLTF
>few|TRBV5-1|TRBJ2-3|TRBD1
TGCGCCAGCAACTTCGGGACAGGGTTGAATACGCAGTATTTT
CASNFGTGLNTQYF
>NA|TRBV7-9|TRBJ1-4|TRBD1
TGTGCCAGCAGCGTGGGACAGGAAAAACTGTTTTTT
CASSVGQEKLFF
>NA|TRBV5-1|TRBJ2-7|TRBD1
TGCGCCAGCAGTCCCCCTGGGACACAGGGGCGCTCCTACGAGCAGTACTTC
CASSPPGTQGRSYEQYF
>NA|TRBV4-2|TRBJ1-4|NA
TGTGCCAGCAGCCAAGATCCAGCGCTGGGGGAAAAACTGTTTTTT
CASSQDPALGEKLFF
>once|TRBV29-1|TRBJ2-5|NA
TGCAGCGTCCTGAGGGACTGGCAACAAGAGACCCAGTACTTC
CSVLRDWQQETQYF
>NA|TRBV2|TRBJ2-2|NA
TGTGCCAGCAGTTTCTTATCAGGGGCCGGGGAGCTGTTTTTT
CASSFLSGAGELFF
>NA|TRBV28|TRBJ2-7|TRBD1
TGTGCCAGCAACGGACAGGCCTACTCCTACGAGCAGTACTTC
CASNGQAYSYEQYF
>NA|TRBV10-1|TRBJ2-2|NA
TGCGCCAGCAGTGTTAATGGGGACACCGGGGAGCTGTTTTTT
CASSVNGDTGELFF
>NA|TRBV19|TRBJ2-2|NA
TGTGCCAGTAGTACCCACGGGATCTACACCGGGGAGCTGTTTTTT
CASSTHGIYTGELFF
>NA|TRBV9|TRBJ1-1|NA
TGTGCCAGCAGCGGCCGAGCGAACACTGAAGCTTTCTTT
CASSGRANTEAFF
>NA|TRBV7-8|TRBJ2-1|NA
TGTGCCAGCAGCTTAGGGCTAGCGCCGAAGAGCTCCTACAATGAGCAGTTCTTC
CASSLGLAPKSSYNEQFF
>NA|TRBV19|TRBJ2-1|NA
TGTGCCAGTAAGTCTGGGGAAAGCTCCTACAATGAGCAGTTCTTC
CASKSGESSYNEQFF
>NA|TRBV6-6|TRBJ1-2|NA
TGTGCCAGCAGCCAGGGCCGGGGCCCTAACTATGGCTACACCTTC
CASSQGRGPNYGYTF
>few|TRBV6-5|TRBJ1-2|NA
TGTGCCAGCAGCCTGGACAGCGACTATGGCTACACCTTC
CASSLDSDYGYTF
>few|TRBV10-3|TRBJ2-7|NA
TGTGCCATCAGTGACAGGCTCTCCTACGAGCAGTACTTC
CAISDRLSYEQYF
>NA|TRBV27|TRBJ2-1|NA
TGTGCCAGCAGTTCCTGGGATGAGCAGTTCTTC
CASSSWDEQFF
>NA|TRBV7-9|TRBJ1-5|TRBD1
TGTGCCAGCAGCTTAGGGCAGGGGGCGGTCAATCAGCCCCAGCATTTT
CASSLGQGAVNQPQHF
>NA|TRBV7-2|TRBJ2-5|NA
TGTGCCAGCAGCTTGGTACCAGAGACCCAGTACTTC
CASSLVPETQYF
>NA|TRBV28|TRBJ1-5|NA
TGTGCCAGCAGGACCGCGGACAATCAGCCCCAGCATTTT
CASRTADNQPQHF
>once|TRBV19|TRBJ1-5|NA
TGTGCCAGTAGTATAGATCTACGGACCTCCCCGACATATAGCAATCAGCCCCAGCATTTT
CASSIDLRTSPTYSNQPQHF
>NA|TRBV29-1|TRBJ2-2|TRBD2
TGCAGCGTCCGGACAGCGGGAGGACTGAACACCGGGGAGCTGTTTTTT
CSVRTAGGLNTGELFF
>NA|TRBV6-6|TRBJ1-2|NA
TGTGCCAGCAGTTACTCGGCTGTGGGGGGGCGAAAGGGCTACACCTTC
CASSYSAVGGRKGYTF
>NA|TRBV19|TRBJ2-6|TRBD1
TGTGCCAGTAGTTTCCCGGGACAGGCCTCTGGGGCCAACGTCCTGACTTTC
CASSFPGQASGANVLTF
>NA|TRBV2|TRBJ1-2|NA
TGTGCCAGCAGTGAGGACAGCCCTAACTATGGCTACACCTTC
CASSEDSPNYGYTF
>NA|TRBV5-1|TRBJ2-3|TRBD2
TGCGCCAGCTTTCCAGCGGGAGGTTCAGATACGCAGTATTTT
CASFPAGGSDTQYF
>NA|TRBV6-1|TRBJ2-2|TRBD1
TGTGCCAGCGAAGGGGGCGCGGACACCGGGGAGCTGTTTTTT
CASEGGADTGELFF
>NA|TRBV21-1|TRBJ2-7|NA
TGTGCCAGCTCGGGACAGATAAGCGGGAGGGCGGCCTACTACGAGCAGTACTTC
CASSGQISGRAAYYEQYF
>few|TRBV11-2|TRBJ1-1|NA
TGTGCCAGCAGCTTAGATGTATTAAACTCGAACACTGAAGCTTTCTTT
CASSLDVLNSNTEAFF
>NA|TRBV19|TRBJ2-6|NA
TGTGCCAGTAGTATAGATCGTGGAGGGAACGGTGGGGCCAACGTCCTGACTTTC
CASSIDRGGNGGANVLTF
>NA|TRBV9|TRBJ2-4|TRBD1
TGTGCCAGCAGCCTAGACAGGGGGAAAAACATTCAGTACTTC
CASSLDRGKNIQYF
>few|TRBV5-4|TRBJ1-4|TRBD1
TGTGCCAGCAGCTTGAAAGGGACAGGGGATTATGAAAAACTGTTTTTT
CASSLKGTGDYEKLFF
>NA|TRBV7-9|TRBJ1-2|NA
TGTGCCAGCAGCTTAGAGGAAGGGTACTATGGCTACACCTTC
CASSLEEGYYGYTF
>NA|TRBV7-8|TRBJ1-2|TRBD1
TGTGCCAGCAGCCCGACAGGGACCTATGGCTACACCTTC
CASSPTGTYGYTF
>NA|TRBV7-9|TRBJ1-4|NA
TGTGCCAGCAGCAACCGGGACCGGGTCAGTGAGGAACTGTTTTTT
CASSNRDRVSEELFF
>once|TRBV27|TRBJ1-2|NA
TGTGCCAGCAGGAGGACAGACGTGGCTAACTATGGCTACACCTTC
CASRRTDVANYGYTF
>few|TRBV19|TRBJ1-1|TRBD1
TGTGCCAGTAGTGACAGGGGGTGGACTGAAGCTTTCTTT
CASSDRGWTEAFF
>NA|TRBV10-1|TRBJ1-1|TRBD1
TGCGCCAGCAGCCCCAGCGGACAGGGGAAGGTCACTGAAGCTTTCTTT
CASSPSGQGKVTEAFF
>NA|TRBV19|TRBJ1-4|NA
TGTGCCAGTAGTCCGGTAGGGGCAACTAATGAAAAACTGTTTTTT
CASSPVGATNEKLFF
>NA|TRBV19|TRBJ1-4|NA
TGTGCCAGTAGTATTCAGGGGTTGAATGAAAAACTGTTTTTT
CASSIQGLNEKLFF
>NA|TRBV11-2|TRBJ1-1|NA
TGTGCCAGCAGCTTAGTTGTGGACACTGAAGCTTTCTTT
CASSLVVDTEAFF
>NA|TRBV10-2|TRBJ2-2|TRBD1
TGCGCCAGAAGGGACAGGAGTCTGGACGGGGAGCTGTTTTTT
CARRDRSLDGELFF
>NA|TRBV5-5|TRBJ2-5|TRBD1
TGTGCCAGCAGCCGCTCAACTGTGCCACAGGGAACAGGGGAAGAGACCCAGTACTTC
CASSRSTVPQGTGEETQYF
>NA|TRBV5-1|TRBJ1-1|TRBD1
TGCGCCAGCAGCTTGGGTCAGGGGGATGGGACTGAAGCTTTCTTT
CASSLGQGDGTEAFF
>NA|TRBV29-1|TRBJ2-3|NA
TGCAGCGTAGGGGGAGAGGGCACAGATACGCAGTATTTT
CSVGGEGTDTQYF
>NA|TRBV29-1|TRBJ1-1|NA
TGCAGCGCCCGGGACGGTGAAGCTTTCTTT
CSARDGEAFF
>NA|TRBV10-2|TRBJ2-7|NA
TGCGCCAGCAGCCGGGACGCCTCCTACGAGCAGTACTTC
CASSRDASYEQYF
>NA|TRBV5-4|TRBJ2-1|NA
TGTGCCAGCAGCTTACCTGGCGGCCTGTACAATGAGCAGTTCTTC
CASSLPGGLYNEQFF
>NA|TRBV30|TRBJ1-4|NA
TGTGCCTGGAGTGTGAATGAAAAACTGTTTTTT
CAWSVNEKLFF
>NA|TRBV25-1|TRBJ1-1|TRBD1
TGTGCCAGCAGTGAATGGGGGACAGGGAACGCTGAAGCTTTCTTT
CASSEWGTGNAEAFF